A single sample gave rise to the 9 T cell receptor beta chains below, sequenced in a study of CD8 T cells in ankylosing spondylitis. TCRdb processed the 5' RACE reads anew with MiXCR; each CDR3 protein has one entry. The sample holds 250,000 to 400,000 distinct CDR3 sequences; 9.5% to 13% are singletons and the top ten take around 8.4%. Sequencing used blood, either unsorted or a sorted T cell fraction (not recorded which). All receptors derive from a female donor with ankylosing spondylitis or in good health (not recorded which).

This clonotype was recorded at least ten times. The chain uses TRBV28 and TRBJ2-1; the D is unclear. Trimming took 10 bases from V and 2 from J, leaving 12 bases between them. Germline V lookup: CDR1 MDHEN, CDR2 SYDVKM. This CDR3 is 13 amino acids long. CDR3 coding DNA: TGTGCCACCTTAATGGGAACCTACAATGAGCAGTTCTTC. Its protein is CATLMGTYNEQFF.

The sample holds many counts of this clonotype. The chain links TRBV20-1 to TRBJ2-3; perhaps TRBD2 as D (5 bases). CDR3 length equals 17 residues. Germline CDR1 and CDR2: DFQATT and SNEGSKA (reference sequence). The ends were cut back, 1 base at V and 3 bases at J, with 20 bases in the middle. The CDR3 protein is CSARVKATSFPTDTQYF. CDR3 nucleotides: TGCAGTGCTAGAGTAAAGGCCACTAGTTTTCCTACAGATACGCAGTATTTT.

This clonotype has a handful of counts. J is TRBJ1-5 and V is TRBV12-3 or TRBV12-4, with D hard to call. The CDR3 extends over 17 amino acids. Trimming shortened V by 1 base and J by 9 bases, and 22 bases separated the two germline ends. The CDR3 is CASSLGLRGDGPRPQHF. The CDR3 DNA follows: TGTGCCAGCAGTTTAGGTTTACGGGGTGACGGCCCCCGGCCCCAGCATTTT.

This clonotype has only a few counts. The chain couples TRBV7-9 to TRBJ1-5; D remains ambiguous. With 2 bases removed from V and 5 bases from J, the gap between germline ends came to 7 bases. From germline, CDR1 is SEHNR and CDR2 FQNEAQ (reference sequence). There are 13 residues in the CDR3. The CDR3 loop is CASSLLGHQPQHF. The CDR3 nucleotides are TGTGCCAGCAGCTTACTGGGCCATCAGCCCCAGCATTTT.

This clonotype was seen at least ten times. V gene TRBV12-3 or TRBV12-4 combines with J gene TRBJ2-2, with unresolved D. This CDR3 is built from 14 residues. With 2 bases removed from V and 5 bases from J, the gap between germline ends came to 9 bases. The CDR3 DNA is TGTGCCAGCAGTTTATCGAGGTGGACCGGGGAGCTGTTTTTT. Translation: CASSLSRWTGELFF.

In its sample, this clonotype was seen many times. This chain joins TRBV29-1 and TRBJ1-3, with D perhaps matching TRBD1 (6 bases). The V and J ends lost 5 bases and 4 bases respectively, with 15 bases between them. This CDR3 has 14 amino acids. Germline CDR1 and CDR2: SQVTM and ANQGSEA. The chain's CDR3 is CSVKQGNTGNTIYF. CDR3 nucleotide sequence: TGCAGCGTTAAACAGGGTAATACGGGAAACACCATATATTTT. The full variable domain, rest sourced from reference TRBV29-1 and TRBJ1-3, is SAVISQKPSRDICQRGTSLTIQCQVDSQVTMMFWYRQQPGQSLTLIATANQGSEATYESGFVIDKFPISRPNLTFSTLTVSNMSPEDSSIYLCSVKQGNTGNTIYFGEGSWLTVV.

This clonotype was picked up many times. This rearrangement joins TRBV5-1 to TRBJ2-1; 10 nucleotides match TRBD1. This CDR3 is 14 amino acids long. V gave up 0 bases and J gave up 7 bases; unmatched junction bases: 1. Germline CDR1 is SGHRS and CDR2 is YFSETQ. The CDR3 sequence is CASSLGQGANEQFF. DNA for the CDR3: TGCGCCAGCAGCTTGGGACAGGGGGCGAATGAGCAGTTCTTC.

This clonotype was detected a few times. The chain employs TRBV5-1 and TRBJ2-6; D not certain. Trimming stripped 4 bases from V and 3 bases from J, with 11 bases between. Germline V gives CDR1 SGHRS, CDR2 YFSETQ. CDR3 size: 15 residues. CDR3 residues: CASSPLANGANVLTF. CDR3 DNA sequence: TGCGCCAGCAGCCCTCTGGCGAATGGGGCCAACGTCCTGACTTTC.

This clonotype turned up a few times. The V gene is TRBV20-1, the J gene TRBJ1-6, with 9 positions matching TRBD1. J was trimmed by 9 bases and V by 6 bases; bases with no gene match: 12. Germline values: CDR1 DFQATT, CDR2 SNEGSKA (reference sequence). This CDR3 is built from 15 residues. CDR3 amino acids: CSAPDGQGLISPLHF. Here the CDR3 DNA reads TGCAGTGCCCCAGACGGACAGGGGTTGATTTCACCCCTCCACTTT.